These 28 T cell receptor beta chains came from one sample sequenced in a study of T cell responses to AZD1222 COVID-19 vaccine. The data were produced by immunoSEQ multiplex PCR, yet TCRdb's version contains in-frame clones alone and is incomplete. The sample includes about 130,000 clones, 92% seen only once; the top ten take roughly 2%. Sequenced material: peripheral blood, taken on day 0 of AZD1222 vaccination. The receptors were gathered from an adult in good health.

The rearrangement uses TRBV5-1 and TRBJ1-2; unclear D gene. Deletions cut 0 bases from V and 4 bases from J, with 16 bases between. Per the germline V gene, CDR1 is SGHRS and CDR2 is YFSETQ. CDR3 length: 16 amino acids. The CDR3 bases are TGCGCCAGCAGCTTGGCCATCGCACTCAGCCCCTATGGCTACACCTTC. This encodes CASSLAIALSPYGYTF. Full variable domain (remainder filled in from reference TRBV5-1 and TRBJ1-2): KAGVTQTPRYLIKTRGQQVTLSCSPISGHRSVSWYQQTPGQGLQFLFEYFSETQRNKGNFPGRFSGRQFSNSRSEMNVSTLELGDSALYLCASSLAIALSPYGYTFGSGTRLTVV.

J is TRBJ2-3 and V is TRBV5-1, with 7 bases fitting TRBD1. Looked up from germline, CDR1 is SGHRS and CDR2 is YFSETQ. CDR3 length: 13 amino acids. V dropped 3 bases and J dropped 3; count of bases not matched to a gene: 1. CDR3: CASSWGQTDTQYF. The CDR3 DNA reads TGCGCCAGCAGCTGGGGACAGACAGATACGCAGTATTTT.

This clone was observed a few times. This chain uses TRBV2 with TRBJ2-5; 11 bases are shared with TRBD2. The germline CDR1 and CDR2 sequences are SNHLY and FYNNEI. CDR3 length: 13 residues. Trimming took 6 bases from V and 3 from J; bases not matched to a gene: 0. The CDR3 is CASRTSGEETQYF. The CDR3 nucleotides are TGTGCCAGCAGGACTAGCGGGGAAGAGACCCAGTACTTC.

This chain uses TRBV30 with TRBJ1-6, with TRBD1 as a possible D gene (6 bases). The ends were cut back, 0 bases at V and 6 bases at J, with 9 bases in the middle. CDR1 and CDR2 (germline): GTSNPN, SVGIG (reference sequence). This CDR3 has 14 residues. The chain's CDR3 is CAWSVKQGNSPLHF. The DNA of the CDR3 is TGTGCCTGGAGTGTAAAACAGGGTAATTCACCCCTCCACTTT.

The chain has TRBV18 and TRBJ2-7; the D gene is possibly TRBD1 (6 bases). CDR1 is KGHSH, CDR2 LQKENI, per germline. The CDR3 spans 13 residues. V was pared by 0 bases and J by 10 bases, with 13 bases between. The CDR3 loop is CASSPPSDSNQYF. The CDR3 DNA sequence: TGTGCCAGCTCACCACCGTCGGACAGCAACCAGTACTTC.

The chain uses TRBV6-5 and TRBJ1-4; 8 nucleotides align to TRBD1. Per germline, CDR1 MNHEY and CDR2 SVGAGI. With 6 bases clipped from V and 6 bases from J, the junction kept 6 bases outside the gene matches. The length of the CDR3 is 14 residues. CDR3 DNA: TGTGCCAGCAGAGCAGGGGGCGGGTATGAAAAACTGTTTTTT. It specifies CASRAGGGYEKLFF.

The count of this clone is one. This chain joins TRBV5-6 and TRBJ1-4, with 9 bases aligning to TRBD1. The CDR3 is 17 residues long. J gave up 5 bases and V 3 bases, and 11 bases lay outside the gene matches. From germline, CDR1 is SGHDT and CDR2 YYEEEE. CDR3 DNA sequence: TGTGCCAGCAGCTCCACGCTTTACGGGACAGGGAATGAAAAACTGTTTTTT. It specifies CASSSTLYGTGNEKLFF.

The rearrangement links TRBV7-2 to TRBJ1-2; D uncertain. From germline, CDR1 is SGHTA and CDR2 FQGNSA. CDR3 length equals 13 residues. The V end was cut by 5 bases, the J end by 2 bases, with 9 bases between. The CDR3 DNA reads as TGTGCCAGCAGCCCAGAGATGAACTATGGCTACACCTTC. It is translated as CASSPEMNYGYTF.

This clone was detected a few times. The rearrangement uses TRBV12-3 or TRBV12-4 and TRBJ2-7, with D perhaps given as TRBD1 or TRBD2 (5 bases each). The ends were cut back, 5 bases at V and 7 bases at J, with 15 bases in the middle. There are 13 residues in the CDR3. CDR3 amino acids: CASSVIDGGEQYF. CDR3 sequence (DNA): TGTGCCAGCAGTGTTATTGATGGGGGTGAGCAGTACTTC.

This chain uses TRBV3-1 (or the pseudogene TRBV3-2) with TRBJ1-6; unclear D gene. The CDR3 spans 13 residues. Germline CDR1 is LGHDT and CDR2 is YNNKEL (reference sequence). Trimming cost V 0 bases and J 10 bases, with 7 bases left between them. The CDR3 nucleotides are TGTGCCAGCAGCCAAGATCGTGGGTCACCCCTCCACTTT. Translating it yields CASSQDRGSPLHF.

The V gene is TRBV11-2, the J gene TRBJ2-3; D remains unclear. The germline V and J ends were trimmed by 1 base and 1 base, with 9 bases remaining between them. The CDR3 consists of 15 residues. From germline, CDR1 is SGHAT and CDR2 FQNNGV. CDR3 in DNA: TGTGCCAGCAGCTTAGGGCGGACCGGCACAGATACGCAGTATTTT. Encoded protein: CASSLGRTGTDTQYF.

The chain combines TRBV7-6 with TRBJ1-1; 9 nucleotides line up with TRBD1. Germline V gives CDR1 SGHVS, CDR2 FNYEAQ. The CDR3 loop spans 13 amino acids. The J segment lost 3 bases and the V segment lost 4 bases, leaving 0 bases of the junction unmatched. The CDR3 DNA reads as TGTGCCAGCAGCTGGGACAGGGACACTGAAGCTTTCTTT. Residues: CASSWDRDTEAFF.

The chain joins TRBV19 to TRBJ1-1, with D unresolved. The V and J ends lost 2 bases and 0 bases respectively, with 4 bases between them. The CDR3 sequence is 13 residues long. CDR1 and CDR2 from the germline V gene are LNHDA and SQIVND (reference sequence). The CDR3: CASSITVNTEAFF. The CDR3 coding sequence is TGTGCCAGTAGTATAACAGTGAACACTGAAGCTTTCTTT.

This chain joins TRBV10-2 and TRBJ2-7; TRBD2 might be the D (6 bases). Germline CDR1 WSHSY, CDR2 SAAADI. The V end was cut by 6 bases, the J end by 6 bases, with 15 bases between. The CDR3 contains 13 residues. This chain's CDR3 is CASRAPLASEQYF. The CDR3 nucleotides read TGCGCCAGCAGGGCCCCACTAGCTTCCGAGCAGTACTTC.

The chain employs TRBV4-1 and TRBJ1-2; D unresolved. This CDR3 region has 15 residues. Germline CDR1 MGHRA, CDR2 YSYEKL. Trimming took off 1 base at V and 4 bases at J, with 13 bases between the two ends. CDR3: CASSQVSTRGYGYTF. The DNA of the CDR3 is TGCGCCAGCAGCCAAGTTTCGACCCGGGGCTATGGCTACACCTTC.

This rearrangement joins TRBV7-2 to TRBJ1-6; 7 bases fit TRBD1. The CDR3 loop spans 16 amino acids. CDR1 is SGHTA and CDR2 is FQGNSA in the germline V gene. Trimming took 4 bases from V and 9 from J; bases not matched to a gene: 12. The CDR3 DNA sequence: TGTGCCAGCAGCTCCGCCCAGGGGGGGCGGCTTTCACCCCTCCACTTT. Translated: CASSSAQGGRLSPLHF.

The chain carries TRBV19 and TRBJ1-6; D unresolved. The CDR3 runs to 12 residues. From germline, CDR1 is LNHDA and CDR2 SQIVND (reference sequence). V gave up 6 bases and J gave up 7 bases, with 7 bases separating them. This chain's CDR3 is CASREQNSPLHF. Written as DNA, the CDR3 is TGTGCCAGTAGGGAGCAGAATTCACCCCTCCACTTT. The whole variable domain, filled in from reference TRBV19 and TRBJ1-6, reads DGGITQSPKYLFRKEGQNVTLSCEQNLNHDAMYWYRQDPGQGLRLIYYSQIVNDFQKGDIAEGYSVSREKKESFPLTVTSAQKNPTAFYLCASREQNSPLHFGNGTRLTVT.

This sequence joins TRBV6-2 or TRBV6-3 and TRBJ1-6; unclear D gene. The CDR3 spans 16 residues. Trimming pared 0 bases from V and 7 bases from J, leaving 13 bases between. The V gene's germline CDR1 is MNHEY and CDR2 SVGEGT. CDR3 residues: CASSYSMGILNSPLHF. The CDR3 DNA reads TGTGCCAGCAGTTACTCGATGGGGATACTAAATTCACCCCTCCACTTT.

This clone was seen just once. V and J are TRBV7-9 and TRBJ2-7, with 7 bases that match TRBD1. The CDR3 is 15 residues long. Per the germline V gene, CDR1 is SEHNR and CDR2 is FQNEAQ (reference sequence). V was clipped by 4 bases and J by 3 bases; unmatched bases: 9. The CDR3 loop reads CASSWGQYEVYEQYF. In nucleotides, the CDR3 is TGTGCCAGCAGCTGGGGACAGTATGAAGTCTACGAGCAGTACTTC.

The chain is built from TRBV5-4 and TRBJ1-1; possibly TRBD1 for D (5 bases). V lost 0 bases to trimming and J lost 5 bases, with 14 bases between them. This CDR3 has 15 residues. CDR1 and CDR2 from the germline V gene are SGHNT and YYREEE (reference sequence). The CDR3 coding sequence is TGTGCCAGCAGCTTGGTGGCAGGGAGACAGACTGAAGCTTTCTTT. Protein product: CASSLVAGRQTEAFF.

The chain is built from TRBV11-2 and TRBJ2-1; TRBD2 agrees at 11 bases. The CDR3 covers 15 residues. Germline V gives CDR1 SGHAT, CDR2 FQNNGV. The junction had 10 bases not matched to a gene; V was cut back by 7 bases and J by 8 bases. The CDR3 reads CASIPTSGGFYEQFF. The CDR3 nucleotides are TGTGCCAGCATCCCTACTAGCGGGGGCTTCTATGAGCAGTTCTTC.

This clone is a singleton in its sample. The chain's CDR3 is CASSPMTGGNSPLHF. CDR3 bases: TGTGCCAGCTCACCAATGACAGGGGGAAATTCACCCCTCCACTTT. V and J are TRBV18 and TRBJ1-6, with 9 bases lining up with TRBD1. Trimming took 2 bases from V and 7 from J; bases not matched to a gene: 3. CDR1 is KGHSH and CDR2 is LQKENI in the germline V gene. The CDR3 contains 15 residues.

The count of this clone is one. The V call is TRBV27, the J call TRBJ1-5, with D possibly being TRBD1 (5 bases). CDR1 is MNHEY, CDR2 SMNVEV, per germline (reference sequence). V lost 6 bases and J 1 base, leaving 10 bases between the germline ends. The CDR3 consists of 14 residues. CDR3 sequence: CASRQATSNQPQHF. DNA for the CDR3: TGTGCCAGCAGACAGGCGACGAGCAATCAGCCCCAGCATTTT.

The rearrangement joins TRBV4-3 to TRBJ2-7; a weak D match, TRBD2 (5 bases). Deletions cut 4 bases from V and 1 base from J, with 14 bases between. The CDR3 sequence is 15 residues long. The germline V gene has CDR1 LGHNA and CDR2 YSLEER. CDR3: CASSPGTGLSYEQYF. The DNA of the CDR3 is TGCGCCAGCAGCCCTGGTACGGGGTTATCCTACGAGCAGTACTTC.

This chain joins TRBV5-4 and TRBJ2-7, with a tentative D call TRBD1 (6 bases). V dropped 0 bases and J dropped 4 bases, with 14 bases sitting between them. The CDR3 spans 15 residues. Germline V gives CDR1 SGHNT, CDR2 YYREEE (reference sequence). Here the CDR3 reads CASSLDRAVVYEQYF. CDR3 DNA sequence: TGTGCCAGCAGCTTGGACAGGGCTGTAGTTTACGAGCAGTACTTC. Drawing the rest from reference TRBV5-4 and TRBJ2-7, the complete variable domain is ETGVTQSPTHLIKTRGQQVTLRCSSQSGHNTVSWYQQALGQGPQFIFQYYREEENGRGNFPPRFSGLQFPNYSSELNVNALELDDSALYLCASSLDRAVVYEQYFGPGTRLTVT.

This sequence joins TRBV2 and TRBJ1-4; 12 bases are a match to TRBD1. Germline V gene sequence: CDR1 SNHLY, CDR2 FYNNEI. CDR3 length equals 15 residues. The junction had 5 bases not matched to a gene; V was cut back by 7 bases and J by 5 bases. In nucleotides, the CDR3 is TGTGCCAGCAACTGGGACAGGGGGCAAAATGAAAAACTGTTTTTT. Amino acids: CASNWDRGQNEKLFF.

This chain connects TRBV12-5 to TRBJ2-5; 9 bases are shared with TRBD2. J lost 2 bases, V lost 4 bases, and 8 bases had no gene match. The CDR3 is 16 residues long. Germline CDR1 reads LGHNT; CDR2 reads FRNRAP. The CDR3 here is CASGSGPGLAQETQYF. In nucleotides, the CDR3 is TGTGCTAGTGGTTCGGGACCGGGACTAGCTCAAGAGACCCAGTACTTC.

The chain couples TRBV11-1 to TRBJ2-7; D possibly corresponds to TRBD1 (5 bases). CDR3 length: 11 amino acids. With 2 bases removed from V and 9 bases from J, the gap between germline ends came to 8 bases. Germline-derived CDR1 and CDR2 are SGHAT and FQDESV (reference sequence). The CDR3 sequence: CASSLRGRQYF. The CDR3 DNA sequence: TGTGCCAGCAGCTTAAGGGGAAGGCAGTACTTC.